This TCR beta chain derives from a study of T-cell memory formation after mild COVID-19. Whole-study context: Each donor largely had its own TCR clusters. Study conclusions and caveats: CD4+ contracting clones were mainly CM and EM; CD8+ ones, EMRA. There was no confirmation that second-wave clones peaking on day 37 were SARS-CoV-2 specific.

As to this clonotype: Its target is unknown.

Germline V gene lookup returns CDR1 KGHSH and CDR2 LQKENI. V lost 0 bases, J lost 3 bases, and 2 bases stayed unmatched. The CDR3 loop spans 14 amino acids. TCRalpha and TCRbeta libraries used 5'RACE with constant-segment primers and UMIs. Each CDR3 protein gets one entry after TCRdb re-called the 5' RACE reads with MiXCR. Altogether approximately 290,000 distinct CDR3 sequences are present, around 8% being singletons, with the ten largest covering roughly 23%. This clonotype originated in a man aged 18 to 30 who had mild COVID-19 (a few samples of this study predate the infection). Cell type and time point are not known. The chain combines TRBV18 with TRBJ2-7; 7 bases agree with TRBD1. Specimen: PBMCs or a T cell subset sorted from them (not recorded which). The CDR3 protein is CASSPPGDSYEQYF. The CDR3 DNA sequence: TGTGCCAGCTCACCACCGGGGGACAGCTACGAGCAGTACTTC. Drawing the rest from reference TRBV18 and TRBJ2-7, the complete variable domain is NAGVMQNPRHLVRRRGQEARLRCSPMKGHSHVYWYRQLPEEGLKFMVYLQKENIIDESGMPKERFSAEFPKEGPSILRIQQVVRGDSAAYFCASSPPGDSYEQYFGPGTRLTVT.